This T cell receptor (beta chain) was found in a study of blood T cell repertoires in COVID-19. As for the study in general: Italy, Spain and the United States were the sources of the convalescent and acute COVID-19 samples. PBMCs, B-cell-depleted T cells, or T cells were the source of the cDNA or gDNA that made up the material.

Original analysis: Estimation of nucleated cell counts was performed using reference gene primer amplification. Profiling relied on immunoSEQ multiplex PCR, and the TCRdb table lists in-frame clones only, not all of them. Clone size and the V and J calls come from that table; the DNA yielded D and trimming. The table lists about 240,000 clones, roughly 85% of them singletons, with 3.4% in the top ten. Per the germline V gene, CDR1 is SEHNR and CDR2 is FQNEAQ (reference sequence). The CDR3 contains 17 residues. Trimming shortened V by 1 base and J by 2 bases, and 15 bases separated the two germline ends.

This receptor was identified in a young woman with acute or convalescent COVID-19. The V gene is TRBV7-9, the J gene TRBJ1-5; unclear D gene. Sequences were obtained from peripheral blood. The chain's CDR3 is CASSLGALDPGNQPQHF. The CDR3 bases are TGTGCCAGCAGCTTAGGGGCATTAGACCCGGGCAATCAGCCCCAGCATTTT.